Sequencing of this T cell receptor beta chain was carried out in a study of cytomegalovirus exposure and HLA in healthy donors. The overall study: As released early, the data held roughly 85 million unique TCRs from HLA-typed donors.

PCR involved 60 Vbeta and 13 Jbeta primers. Assay: immunoSEQ multiplex PCR; the TCRdb copy retains only in-frame clones and omits some. Here the sample spans 40,000 or so clones, around 76% being singletons. Germline V gives CDR1 LGHNA, CDR2 YNFKEQ. This CDR3 comprises 16 residues. Losses at the gene ends were 1 base for V and 4 bases for J; bases not matched to a gene: 5. The sequence came from a young woman in good health and CMV-seropositive. The sequenced sample consisted of PBMCs. The J gene is TRBJ1-5, the V gene TRBV4-2; 9 nucleotides line up with TRBD1. CDR3 DNA: TGTGCCAGCAGCCAAGTACAGGGGGCGAGGAATCAGCCCCAGCATTTT. It is translated as CASSQVQGARNQPQHF.